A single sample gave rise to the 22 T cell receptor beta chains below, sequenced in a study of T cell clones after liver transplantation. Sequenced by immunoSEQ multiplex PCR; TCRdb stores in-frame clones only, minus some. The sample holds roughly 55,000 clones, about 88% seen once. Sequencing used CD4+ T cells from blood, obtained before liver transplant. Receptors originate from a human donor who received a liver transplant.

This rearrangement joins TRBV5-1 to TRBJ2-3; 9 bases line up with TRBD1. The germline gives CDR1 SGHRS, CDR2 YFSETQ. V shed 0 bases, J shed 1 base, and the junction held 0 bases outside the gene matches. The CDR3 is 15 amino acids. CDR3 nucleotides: TGCGCCAGCAGCTTGGGGACAGGGGGCACAGATACGCAGTATTTT. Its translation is CASSLGTGGTDTQYF.

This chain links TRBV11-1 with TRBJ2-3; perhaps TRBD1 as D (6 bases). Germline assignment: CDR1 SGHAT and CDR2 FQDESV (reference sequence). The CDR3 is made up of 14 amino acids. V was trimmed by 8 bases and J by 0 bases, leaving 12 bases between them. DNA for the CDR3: TGTGCCAGCGGATTCGACAGGAGCACAGATACGCAGTATTTT. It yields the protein CASGFDRSTDTQYF.

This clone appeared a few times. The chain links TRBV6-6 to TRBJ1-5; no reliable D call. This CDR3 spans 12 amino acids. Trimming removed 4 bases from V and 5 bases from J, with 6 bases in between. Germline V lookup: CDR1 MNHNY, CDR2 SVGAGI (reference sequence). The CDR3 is CASSLGDQPQHF. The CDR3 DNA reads TGTGCCAGCAGTTTAGGCGATCAGCCCCAGCATTTT.

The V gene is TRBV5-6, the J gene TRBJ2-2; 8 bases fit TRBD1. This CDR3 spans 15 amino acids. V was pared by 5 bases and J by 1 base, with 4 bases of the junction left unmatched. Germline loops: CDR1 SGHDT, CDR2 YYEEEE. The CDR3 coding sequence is TGTGCCAGCAGTTTCGGACAGGGGAACACCGGGGAGCTGTTTTTT. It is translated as CASSFGQGNTGELFF.

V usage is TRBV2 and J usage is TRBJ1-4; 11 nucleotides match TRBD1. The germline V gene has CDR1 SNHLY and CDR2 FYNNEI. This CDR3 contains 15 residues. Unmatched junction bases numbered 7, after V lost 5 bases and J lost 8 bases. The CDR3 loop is CASSNGQGAGEKLFF. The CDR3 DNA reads TGTGCCAGCAGTAACGGACAGGGGGCGGGCGAAAAACTGTTTTTT.

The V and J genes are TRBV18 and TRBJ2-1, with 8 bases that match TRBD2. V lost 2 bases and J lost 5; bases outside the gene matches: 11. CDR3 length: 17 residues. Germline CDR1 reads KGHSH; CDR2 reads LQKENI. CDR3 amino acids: CASSPRVAGKGNNEQFF. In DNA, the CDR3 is TGTGCCAGCTCACCAAGGGTAGCGGGGAAGGGGAACAATGAGCAGTTCTTC.

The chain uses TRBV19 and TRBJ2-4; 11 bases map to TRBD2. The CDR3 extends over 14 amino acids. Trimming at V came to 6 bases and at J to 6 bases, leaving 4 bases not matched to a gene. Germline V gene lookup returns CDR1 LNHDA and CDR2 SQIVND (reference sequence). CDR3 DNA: TGTGCCAGTAGACCCGGGACTAGCGGAAACATTCAGTACTTC. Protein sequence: CASRPGTSGNIQYF. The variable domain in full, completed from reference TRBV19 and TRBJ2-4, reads DGGITQSPKYLFRKEGQNVTLSCEQNLNHDAMYWYRQDPGQGLRLIYYSQIVNDFQKGDIAEGYSVSREKKESFPLTVTSAQKNPTAFYLCASRPGTSGNIQYFGAGTRLSVL.

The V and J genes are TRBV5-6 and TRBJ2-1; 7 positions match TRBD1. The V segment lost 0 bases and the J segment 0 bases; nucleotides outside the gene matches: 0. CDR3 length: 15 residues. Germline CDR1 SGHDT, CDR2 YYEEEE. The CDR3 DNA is TGTGCCAGCAGCTTGGACAGGGGCTCCTACAATGAGCAGTTCTTC. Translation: CASSLDRGSYNEQFF.

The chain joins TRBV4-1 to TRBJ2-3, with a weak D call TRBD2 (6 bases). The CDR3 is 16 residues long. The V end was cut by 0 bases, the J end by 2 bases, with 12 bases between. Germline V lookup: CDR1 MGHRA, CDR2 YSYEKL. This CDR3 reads CASSQDGSGYTDTQYF. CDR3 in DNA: TGCGCCAGCAGCCAAGATGGTAGCGGCTACACAGATACGCAGTATTTT.

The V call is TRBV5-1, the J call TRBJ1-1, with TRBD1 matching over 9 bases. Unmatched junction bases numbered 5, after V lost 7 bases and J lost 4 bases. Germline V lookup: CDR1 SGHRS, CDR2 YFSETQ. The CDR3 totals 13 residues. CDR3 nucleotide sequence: TGCGCCAGCCGGACAGGGGATTTCACTGAAGCTTTCTTT. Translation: CASRTGDFTEAFF.

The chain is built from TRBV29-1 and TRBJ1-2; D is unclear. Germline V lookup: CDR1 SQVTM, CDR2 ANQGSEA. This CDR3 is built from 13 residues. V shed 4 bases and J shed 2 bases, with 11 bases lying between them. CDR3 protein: CSVGKDPNYGYTF. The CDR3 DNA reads TGCAGCGTTGGGAAGGACCCAAACTATGGCTACACCTTC.

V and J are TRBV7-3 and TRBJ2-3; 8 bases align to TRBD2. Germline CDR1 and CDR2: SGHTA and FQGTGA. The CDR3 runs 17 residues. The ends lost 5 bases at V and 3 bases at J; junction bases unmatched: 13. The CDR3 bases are TGTGCCAGCAGCCCTCGCGGGGTAGCGGGGTCTACAGATACGCAGTATTTT. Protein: CASSPRGVAGSTDTQYF. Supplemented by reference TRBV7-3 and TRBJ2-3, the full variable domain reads GAGVSQTPSNKVTEKGKYVELRCDPISGHTALYWYRQSLGQGPEFLIYFQGTGAADDSGLPNDRFFAVRPEGSVSTLKIQRTERGDSAVYLCASSPRGVAGSTDTQYFGPGTRLTVL.

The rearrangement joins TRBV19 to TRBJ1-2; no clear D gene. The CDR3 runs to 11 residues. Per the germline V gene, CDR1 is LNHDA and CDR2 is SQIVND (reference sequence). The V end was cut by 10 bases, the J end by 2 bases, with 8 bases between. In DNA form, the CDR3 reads TGTGCCACCACAGCAAACTATGGCTACACCTTC. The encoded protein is CATTANYGYTF.

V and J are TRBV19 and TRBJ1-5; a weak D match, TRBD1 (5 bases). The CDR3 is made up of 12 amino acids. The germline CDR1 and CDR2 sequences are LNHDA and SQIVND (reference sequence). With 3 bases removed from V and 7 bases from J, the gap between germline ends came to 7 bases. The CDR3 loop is CASSMRGQPQHF. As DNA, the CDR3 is TGTGCCAGTAGTATGCGGGGCCAGCCCCAGCATTTT.

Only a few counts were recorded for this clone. The CDR3 region is CASSQDWGAGWGIAKNIQYF. In DNA, the CDR3 is TGCGCCAGCAGCCAAGATTGGGGGGCAGGGTGGGGAATTGCCAAAAACATTCAGTACTTC. The chain joins TRBV4-3 to TRBJ2-4, with D possibly being TRBD1 or TRBD2 (6 bases each). Germline loops: CDR1 LGHNA, CDR2 YSLEER. V lost 0 bases, J lost 1 base, and 22 bases lay in between. The CDR3 is 20 residues long.

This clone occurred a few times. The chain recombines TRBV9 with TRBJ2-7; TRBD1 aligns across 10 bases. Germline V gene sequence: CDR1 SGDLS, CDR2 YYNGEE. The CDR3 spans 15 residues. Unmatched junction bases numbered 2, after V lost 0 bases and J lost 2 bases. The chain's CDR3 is CASSVGDRGAYEQYF. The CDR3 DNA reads TGTGCCAGCAGCGTAGGGGACAGGGGAGCCTACGAGCAGTACTTC. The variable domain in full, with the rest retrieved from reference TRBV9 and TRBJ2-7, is DSGVTQTPKHLITATGQRVTLRCSPRSGDLSVYWYQQSLDQGLQFLIQYYNGEERAKGNILERFSAQQFPDLHSELNLSSLELGDSALYFCASSVGDRGAYEQYFGPGTRLTVT.

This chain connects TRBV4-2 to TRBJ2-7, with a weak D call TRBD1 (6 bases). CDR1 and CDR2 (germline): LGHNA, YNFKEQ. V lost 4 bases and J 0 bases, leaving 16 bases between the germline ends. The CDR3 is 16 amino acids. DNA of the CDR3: TGTGCCAGCAGCCTATTAATGACAGGCGACTCCTACGAGCAGTACTTC. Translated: CASSLLMTGDSYEQYF.

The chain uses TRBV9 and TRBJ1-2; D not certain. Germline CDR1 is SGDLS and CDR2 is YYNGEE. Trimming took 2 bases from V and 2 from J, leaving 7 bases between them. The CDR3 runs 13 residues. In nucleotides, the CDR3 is TGTGCCAGCAGCGTGGACGAAAACTATGGCTACACCTTC. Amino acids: CASSVDENYGYTF.

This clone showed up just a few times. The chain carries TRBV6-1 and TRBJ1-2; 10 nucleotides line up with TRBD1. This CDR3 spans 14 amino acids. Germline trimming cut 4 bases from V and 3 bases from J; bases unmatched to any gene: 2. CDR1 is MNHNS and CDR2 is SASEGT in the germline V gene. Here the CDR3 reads CASSVGTGDYGYTF. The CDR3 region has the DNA TGTGCCAGCAGTGTGGGGACAGGGGACTATGGCTACACCTTC.

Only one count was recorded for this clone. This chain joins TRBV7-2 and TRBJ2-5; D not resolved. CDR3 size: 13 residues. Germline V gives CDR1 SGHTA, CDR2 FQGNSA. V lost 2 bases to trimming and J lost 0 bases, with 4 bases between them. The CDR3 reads CASSLFYQETQYF. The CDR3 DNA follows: TGTGCCAGCAGCTTATTTTACCAAGAGACCCAGTACTTC. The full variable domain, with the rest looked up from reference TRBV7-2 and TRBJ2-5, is GAGVSQSPSNKVTEKGKDVELRCDPISGHTALYWYRQSLGQGLEFLIYFQGNSAPDKSGLPSDRFSAERTGGSVSTLTIQRTQQEDSAVYLCASSLFYQETQYFGPGTRLLVL.

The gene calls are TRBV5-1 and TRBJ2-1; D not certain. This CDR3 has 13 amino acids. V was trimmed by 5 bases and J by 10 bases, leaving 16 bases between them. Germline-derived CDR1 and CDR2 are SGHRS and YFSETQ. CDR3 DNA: TGCGCCAGCAGGAGAGAAGCCCAATGGGAGCAGTTCTTC. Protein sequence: CASRREAQWEQFF.

The CDR3 protein is CASSQYRGIGNEQFF. CDR3 nucleotide sequence: TGCGCCAGCAGCCAATACCGGGGAATCGGCAATGAGCAGTTCTTC. The chain carries TRBV4-3 and TRBJ2-1; perhaps TRBD2 as D (5 bases). Trimming took 2 bases from V and 6 from J, leaving 14 bases between them. The germline V gene has CDR1 LGHNA and CDR2 YSLEER. This CDR3 is built from 15 residues.